What follows is one T cell receptor (beta chain) and its context. Profiled with immunoSEQ multiplex PCR; TCRdb holds only in-frame clones, not every one. Of 9,700 or so clones listed, about 81% are singletons. The data were taken from a study of blood T cell repertoires in COVID-19. Study in general: From T cells, B-cell-depleted T cells, or PBMCs came the material, which was cDNA or gDNA.

V gave up 4 bases and J gave up 2 bases; unmatched junction bases: 6. The CDR3 spans 15 residues. The germline V gene has CDR1 LGHDT and CDR2 YNNKEL (reference sequence). The V gene is TRBV3-1 (or the pseudogene TRBV3-2), the J gene TRBJ2-7; 9 bases are shared with TRBD1. The sequence was obtained from a man in his fifties or sixties with active COVID-19. Sequencing was performed on peripheral blood. For the CDR3, the DNA is TGTGCCAGCAGCCCAGGGGGGACAGGGCCCTACGAGCAGTACTTC. Protein sequence: CASSPGGTGPYEQYF.